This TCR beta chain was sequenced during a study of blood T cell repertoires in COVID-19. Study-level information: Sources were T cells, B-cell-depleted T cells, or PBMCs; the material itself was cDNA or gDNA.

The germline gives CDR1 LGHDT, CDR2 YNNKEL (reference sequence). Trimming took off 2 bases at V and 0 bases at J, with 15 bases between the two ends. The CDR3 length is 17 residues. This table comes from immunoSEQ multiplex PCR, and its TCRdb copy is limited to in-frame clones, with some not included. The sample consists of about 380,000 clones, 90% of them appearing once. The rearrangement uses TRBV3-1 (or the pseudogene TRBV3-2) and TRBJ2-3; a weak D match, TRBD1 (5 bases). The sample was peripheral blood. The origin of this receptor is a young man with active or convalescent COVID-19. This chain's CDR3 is CASSQFRVRESTDTQYF. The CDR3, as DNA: TGTGCCAGCAGCCAATTCCGCGTCAGGGAAAGCACAGATACGCAGTATTTT.